This record concerns one T cell receptor (beta chain) sequence. Its target is not known. There are 15 residues in the CDR3. Trimming pared 3 bases from V and 0 bases from J, leaving 10 bases between. This entry is derived from a study of blood T cells in healthy people across ages. PCR was performed a second time for 7 to 11 cycles using a sample-barcoded 5' primer and a J-beta primer mix. Every cDNA was tagged by a template-switch adaptor with 12 random nucleotides. MiXCR, run by TCRdb on the 5' RACE reads, gives a single entry per CDR3 protein. This table has 650,000 to 950,000 distinct CDR3 sequences, under 55% appearing once. Study results and limitations: Naive CD4+ cells and diversity were both higher in long-lived donors than in aged donors. From one million sequenced T cells, diversity estimates were lower bounds.

Ranging in age from about 6 to 90, the donors were healthy Caucasian individuals from Russia. This clonotype was obtained from a man aged 55 to 69 in good health. The chain employs TRBV12-3 or TRBV12-4 and TRBJ2-3; no clear D. Material for sequencing was blood. DNA of the CDR3: TGTGCCAGCAGTTTGGGTCCCCCTAGCACAGATACGCAGTATTTT. Amino acids: CASSLGPPSTDTQYF.